This passage covers 15 T cell receptor beta chains from one sample sequenced in a study of beta chain features in type 1 diabetes (dated by TCRdb to the late 2010s). Library prep was done by the immunoSEQ multiplex PCR assay. The entire isolated RNA was reverse transcribed using the High Capacity cDNA Reverse Transcription Kit, and thus expressed TCRB transcripts were sequenced. TCRdb provides this immuneACCESS table in a form limited to in-frame rearrangements. Some clones are lacking; in checked studies, under half of them reflect an unresolved V gene, and why the rest are absent is not known. The sample table holds 15,000 to 20,000 clones, of which about 50% were seen once. Of the sample, about 0.45% falls within the top ten clones. Sequencing was performed on stem cell memory CD4+ T cells from blood. The cell subset or site label, read with the paper, signifies: stem cell-like memory CD4+ T cells. The receptor set was obtained from a man in his late teens or twenties in good health.

This clone came up a few times. The chain joins TRBV14 to TRBJ2-7, with D possibly TRBD2 on 6 matching bases. V was shortened by 4 bases and J by 2 bases, with 12 bases between the two germline ends. Germline-derived CDR1 and CDR2 are SGHDN and FVKESK. The CDR3 loop spans 14 amino acids. DNA of the CDR3: TGTGCCAGCAGCCCACATGCGGGGCCCTACGAGCAGTACTTC. Its protein is CASSPHAGPYEQYF.

This chain joins TRBV4-2 and TRBJ2-2; D unclear. CDR3 length equals 13 residues. Germline V gives CDR1 LGHNA, CDR2 YNFKEQ. Between the trimmed V and J ends, which lost 4 bases and 3 bases, there was a span of 6 bases. The DNA of the CDR3 is TGTGCCAGCAGCCCAGACGACACCGGGGAGCTGTTTTTT. It yields the protein CASSPDDTGELFF.

The CDR3 loop is CASSLRTGYGYTF. The CDR3, as DNA: TGCGCCAGCAGCCTGAGGACAGGGTATGGCTACACCTTC. V gene TRBV4-1 combines with J gene TRBJ1-2; TRBD1 matches at 8 bases. The CDR3 spans 13 residues. Germline V gives CDR1 MGHRA, CDR2 YSYEKL. Unmatched junction bases numbered 3, after V lost 4 bases and J lost 5 bases.

This clone was seen more than once but under ten times. This sequence joins TRBV28 and TRBJ1-2; D unresolved. This CDR3 is built from 12 residues. Germline assignment: CDR1 MDHEN and CDR2 SYDVKM. V lost 3 bases and J lost 7, with 9 bases in between. CDR3 protein: CASSFLGFGYTF. In DNA form, the CDR3 reads TGTGCCAGCAGTTTTCTCGGGTTTGGCTACACCTTC.

This clone was observed a few times. The chain combines TRBV7-9 with TRBJ2-3; D gene ambiguous. The CDR3 extends over 15 amino acids. Per the germline V gene, CDR1 is SEHNR and CDR2 is FQNEAQ (reference sequence). V lost 5 bases, J lost 1 base, and 13 bases lay in between. The CDR3 sequence: CASSETVLRTDTQYF. As DNA, the CDR3 is TGTGCCAGCAGCGAAACGGTCCTCCGCACAGATACGCAGTATTTT.

The chain links TRBV5-1 to TRBJ2-1; TRBD2 aligns across 8 bases. Trimming took 4 bases from V and 5 from J; bases not matched to a gene: 11. Germline V gene lookup returns CDR1 SGHRS and CDR2 YFSETQ. The CDR3 runs to 16 residues. CDR3 coding DNA: TGCGCCAGCAGCCTTCGCACTAGCGGAAAGAACAATGAGCAGTTCTTC. Protein product: CASSLRTSGKNNEQFF.

The J gene is TRBJ1-1, the V gene TRBV28, with TRBD1 identical over 9 bases. There are 14 residues in the CDR3. J lost 6 bases, V lost 3 bases, and 5 bases had no gene match. CDR1 MDHEN and CDR2 SYDVKM come from the germline V gene. The CDR3, as DNA: TGTGCCAGCAGTTTCCTGGACAGGGGCGCTGAAGCTTTCTTT. This sequence encodes CASSFLDRGAEAFF.

The V and J genes are TRBV28 and TRBJ1-1; D not resolved. The CDR3 covers 14 residues. V was trimmed by 2 bases and J by 0 bases, leaving 7 bases between them. CDR1 MDHEN and CDR2 SYDVKM come from the germline V gene. For the CDR3, the DNA is TGTGCCAGCAGTTTAGCAACAGTGAACACTGAAGCTTTCTTT. Its translation is CASSLATVNTEAFF.

The chain links TRBV29-1 to TRBJ2-7; 9 bases match TRBD1. Per the germline V gene, CDR1 is SQVTM and CDR2 is ANQGSEA. CDR3 length equals 14 residues. The J segment lost 6 bases and the V segment lost 4 bases, leaving 10 bases of the junction unmatched. The CDR3 loop is CSVARQGEYVEQYF. Here the CDR3 DNA reads TGCAGCGTTGCTCGACAGGGGGAATACGTCGAGCAGTACTTC.

This rearrangement joins TRBV6-4 to TRBJ1-1; no clear D. The CDR3 covers 14 residues. V shed 6 bases and J shed 1 base, with 12 bases lying between them. Germline assignment: CDR1 MRHNA and CDR2 SNTAGT. The CDR3 reads CASSPNGGNTEAFF. CDR3 DNA sequence: TGTGCCAGCAGCCCCAACGGCGGGAACACTGAAGCTTTCTTT.

The rearrangement links TRBV19 to TRBJ2-7, with D maybe TRBD1 (6 bases). With 6 bases removed from V and 3 bases from J, the gap between germline ends came to 6 bases. Germline V gene lookup returns CDR1 LNHDA and CDR2 SQIVND (reference sequence). The CDR3 covers 11 residues. Here the CDR3 DNA reads TGTGCCAGTAGCAGGGGCTACGAGCAGTACTTC. Protein product: CASSRGYEQYF.

This clone appeared a few times. This rearrangement joins TRBV27 to TRBJ2-3; 7 nucleotides match TRBD2. This CDR3 is 14 amino acids long. From germline, CDR1 is MNHEY and CDR2 SMNVEV (reference sequence). The V gene end was trimmed by 4 bases and the J gene end by 5 bases; junction bases not matched to a gene: 6. The CDR3 sequence: CASSSQLALDTQYF. The CDR3 DNA is TGTGCCAGCAGTTCACAACTAGCGTTAGATACGCAGTATTTT.

A few counts support this clone. As DNA, the CDR3 is TGTGCCAGCAGCAGGACTAGCGGGGTTTACAATGAGCAGTTCTTC. This codes for CASSRTSGVYNEQFF. The chain couples TRBV5-6 to TRBJ2-1, with 12 bases lining up with TRBD2. From germline, CDR1 is SGHDT and CDR2 YYEEEE. J gave up 4 bases and V 4 bases, and 3 bases lay outside the gene matches. The CDR3 loop spans 15 amino acids.

This chain uses TRBV15 with TRBJ2-7, with TRBD2 identical over 7 bases. There are 16 residues in the CDR3. With 0 bases clipped from V and 0 bases from J, the junction kept 5 bases outside the gene matches. Germline lookup yields CDR1 LNHNV and CDR2 YYDKDF (reference sequence). The CDR3 protein is CATSREAGGSSYEQYF. The DNA of the CDR3 is TGTGCCACCAGCAGAGAGGCTGGCGGGAGCTCCTACGAGCAGTACTTC.

This clone has a handful of counts. The rearrangement links TRBV7-2 to TRBJ2-3; TRBD1 agrees at 10 bases. J lost 4 bases, V lost 5 bases, and 9 bases had no gene match. Germline CDR1 and CDR2: SGHTA and FQGNSA. This CDR3 has 16 amino acids. Written as DNA, the CDR3 is TGTGCCAGCAGCGCACGAACCGGGACAGGGGCAGATACGCAGTATTTT. Protein product: CASSARTGTGADTQYF.